These T cell receptor beta chains were read from a single sample in a study of neoadjuvant anti-PD-1 for oral cavity cancer. Clones were sequenced by immunoSEQ multiplex PCR, and TCRdb holds only the in-frame ones, with some missing. The repertoire has some 66,000 clones, 83% of them found once; the top ten carry nearly 3.5%. Sequences were derived from PBMCs, sampled before nivolumab (anti-PD-1) treatment. These receptors were obtained from a person aged 35-79 years with oral cavity squamous cell carcinoma. Each CDR3 is given with its conserved first and last residue. A D gene is named only where the DNA matches it firmly. Clone size is stated in some rows and not others, as once, few, many or a class when expanded.

d_call | j_call | v_call | clone_size | cdr3_nt | cdr3_aa
- | TRBJ2-5 | TRBV10-3 | - | TGTGCCACGCGGCCCGGAGGCCGCGGTGAGACCCAGTACTTC | CATRPGGRGETQYF
TRBD1 | TRBJ1-2 | TRBV30 | - | TGTGCCTGGAGTGTACGGGACAGGGACTTTGCTGGCTACACCTTC | CAWSVRDRDFAGYTF
TRBD1 | TRBJ1-1 | TRBV28 | - | TGTGCCAGCTTCGACAGGGGTTATCGGATTAGCGCTGAAGCTTTCTTT | CASFDRGYRISAEAFF
- | TRBJ1-2 | TRBV9 | - | TGTGCCAGCAGCCCCACATTAGGCAGTGGATATGGCTACACCTTC | CASSPTLGSGYGYTF
TRBD2 | TRBJ2-5 | TRBV9 | - | TGTGCCAGCAGCGTAGGGGGCCTAGCGGGGAATGGAGAGACCCAGTACTTC | CASSVGGLAGNGETQYF
TRBD1 | TRBJ2-4 | TRBV5-1 | - | TGCGCCAGCAGCTTGTTACCGGACAGGGAGAGGCTGGCCAAAAACATTCAGTACTTC | CASSLLPDRERLAKNIQYF
TRBD1 | TRBJ1-1 | TRBV30 | - | TGTGCCTGGGGACAGGTGAACACTGAAGCTTTCTTT | CAWGQVNTEAFF
- | TRBJ2-7 | TRBV4-1 | - | TGCGCCAGCAGCGCACGCTTTCACCCAGGCGGTAACGACTACGAGCAGTACTTC | CASSARFHPGGNDYEQYF
- | TRBJ2-7 | TRBV19 | - | TGTGCCAGCTCGGACCGACAAACCTACGAGCAGTACTTC | CASSDRQTYEQYF
- | TRBJ2-6 | TRBV6-4 | medium-sized | TGTGCCAGCAGTGACGGGGGTTCTGGGGCCAACGTCCTGACTTTC | CASSDGGSGANVLTF
TRBD2 | TRBJ2-1 | TRBV27 | once | TGTGCCAGCAGCGGGGAGGCTAGCGGGTACAATGATGAGCAGTTCTTC | CASSGEASGYNDEQFF
- | TRBJ1-3 | TRBV29-1 | - | TGCAGCTGTAGGTATTCTGGAAACACCATATATTTT | CSCRYSGNTIYF
- | TRBJ2-5 | TRBV21-1 | - | TGTGCCAGCAGCAAAGGGCACTCGGCGGGGTCCGTTTCCTCCTACCAAGAGACCCAGTACTTC | CASSKGHSAGSVSSYQETQYF
TRBD1 | TRBJ2-2 | TRBV7-3 | few | TGTGCCAGCGCCCGGGGACAGGGAACCGGGGAGCTGTTTTTT | CASARGQGTGELFF
- | TRBJ1-3 | TRBV7-8 | - | TGTGCCAGCAGCTTAGAGGCCGGAAACTCTGGAAACACCATATATTTT | CASSLEAGNSGNTIYF
TRBD2 | TRBJ2-7 | TRBV4-1 | - | TGCGCCAGCAGCCACAATCTAGCGGCCCTGGAGCAGTACTTC | CASSHNLAALEQYF
TRBD2 | TRBJ2-2 | TRBV19 | - | TGTGCCAGTAGCCTCATGAGACTAGCGGCCGACGCCGGGGAGCTGTTTTTT | CASSLMRLAADAGELFF
- | TRBJ2-1 | TRBV10-1 | - | TGCGCCTCCCGGGCTACCGACAATGAGCAGTTCTTC | CASRATDNEQFF
- | TRBJ1-3 | TRBV27 | - | TGTGCCAGCAGTTTCCTAGGACAGGGAAACACCATATATTTT | CASSFLGQGNTIYF
TRBD2 | TRBJ2-1 | TRBV9 | - | TGTGCCAGCAGCGAGACTAGCGGGAGGGCTAGTGAGCAGTTCTTC | CASSETSGRASEQFF
- | TRBJ2-1 | TRBV19 | - | TGTGCCAGTAGTCAGACAGGACCCTACAATGAGCAGTTCTTC | CASSQTGPYNEQFF
TRBD2 | TRBJ2-1 | TRBV25-1 | - | TGTGCCAGCAGCGCTCCGGGACTAGCGGCTTACAATGAGCAGTTCTTC | CASSAPGLAAYNEQFF
TRBD2 | TRBJ2-3 | TRBV7-8 | - | TGTGCCAGCAGCTTTAGCGGGAGTCTTGGAGATACGCAGTATTTT | CASSFSGSLGDTQYF
- | TRBJ2-3 | TRBV4-2 | - | TGTGCCAGCAGCCTCGATTCGTCCAGGGTTTTGGGGCGGGGTACGCAGTATTTT | CASSLDSSRVLGRGTQYF
- | TRBJ2-5 | TRBV7-8 | - | TGTGCCAGCAGCTTAAGGCGCGAGACCCAGTACTTC | CASSLRRETQYF
- | TRBJ2-7 | TRBV18 | - | TGTGCCAGCTCACCCAATCCGGGAAGCTACGAGCAGTACTTC | CASSPNPGSYEQYF
TRBD1 | TRBJ2-7 | TRBV5-1 | - | TGCGCCAGCAGCTTGTTGTGGGACAGGGCTTACGAGCAGTACTTC | CASSLLWDRAYEQYF
- | TRBJ1-1 | TRBV4-2 | - | TGTGCCAGCAGCCAAGCCCTCGGACGGAACACTGAAGCTTTCTTT | CASSQALGRNTEAFF
TRBD1 | TRBJ2-2 | TRBV27 | - | TGTGCCAGCAGTTTATCGAGAAGCTTCAGGACAGGGTTGGCCGGGGAGCTGTTTTTT | CASSLSRSFRTGLAGELFF
- | TRBJ2-3 | TRBV6-5 | - | TGTGCCAGCAGTACAGGGTACGCAGGTACGCAGTATTTT | CASSTGYAGTQYF
TRBD2 | TRBJ2-3 | TRBV7-2 | - | TGTGCCAGCAGCTCCGGACTAGTCCCCACAGATACGCAGTATTTT | CASSSGLVPTDTQYF
- | TRBJ1-1 | TRBV7-9 | few | TGTGCCAGCAGTATTCAAAGACAAGCTTTCTTT | CASSIQRQAFF
TRBD1 | TRBJ2-7 | TRBV27 | - | TGTGCCAGCAGTCTCTCCAGGGGGCTGACCTACGAGCAGTACTTC | CASSLSRGLTYEQYF